This T cell receptor beta chain was observed in a study of PD-1 blockade in classical Hodgkin lymphoma. Across the whole study: Patients were dosed intravenously with nivolumab at 3 mg/kg every 2 weeks.

Relapse was seen in all patients after autologous stem cell transplantation, and brentuximab vedotin exposure was variable. Thawed PBMCs yielded CD4+ T cells through magnetic negative selection. Best responses were complete response, partial response or progressive disease. This clone was picked up a small number of times. The repertoire was sequenced with immunoSEQ multiplex PCR; TCRdb's copy has only in-frame clones and lacks some. This sample carries 26,000 or so clones, about three quarters of them seen once, and the ten largest clones take 2% to 2.5%. Germline assignment: CDR1 MNHEY and CDR2 SMNVEV (reference sequence). V was trimmed by 5 bases and J by 5 bases, leaving 12 bases between them. CDR3 length equals 13 residues.

The source of this sequence is a human donor with classical Hodgkin lymphoma. This specimen consisted of CD4+ T cells from blood, obtained at baseline. This chain joins TRBV27 and TRBJ2-5; D unclear. The CDR3 reads CASSNSGWETQYF. For the CDR3, the DNA is TGTGCCAGCAGTAACAGTGGGTGGGAGACCCAGTACTTC.